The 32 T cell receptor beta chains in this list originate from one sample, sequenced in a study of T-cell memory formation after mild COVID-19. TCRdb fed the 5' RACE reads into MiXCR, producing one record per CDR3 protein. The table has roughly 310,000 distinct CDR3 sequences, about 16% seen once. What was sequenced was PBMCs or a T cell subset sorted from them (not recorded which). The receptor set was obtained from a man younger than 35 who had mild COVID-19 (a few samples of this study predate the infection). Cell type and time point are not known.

CDR3: CASSLTGTGYGYTF. The CDR3 DNA follows: TGTGCCAGTAGTTTAACCGGGACGGGCTATGGCTACACCTTC. V and J are TRBV19 and TRBJ1-2, with a tentative D call TRBD1 (5 bases). The germline CDR1 and CDR2 sequences are LNHDA and SQIVND (reference sequence). The CDR3 runs to 14 residues. V was cut by 5 bases and J by 4 bases, with 14 bases left in between.

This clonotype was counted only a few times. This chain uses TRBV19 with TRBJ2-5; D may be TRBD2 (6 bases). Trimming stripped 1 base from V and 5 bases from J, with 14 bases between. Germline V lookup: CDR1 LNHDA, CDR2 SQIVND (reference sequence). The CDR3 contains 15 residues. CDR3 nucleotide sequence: TGTGCCAGTAGTATAGTCCGGGGACTCCGCGAGACCCAGTACTTC. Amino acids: CASSIVRGLRETQYF.

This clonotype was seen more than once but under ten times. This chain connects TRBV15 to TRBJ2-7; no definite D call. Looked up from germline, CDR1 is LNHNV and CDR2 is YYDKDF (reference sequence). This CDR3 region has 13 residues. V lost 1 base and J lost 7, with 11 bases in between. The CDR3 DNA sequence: TGTGCCACCAGCAGAGTTGGCCTGAGAGAGCAGTACTTC. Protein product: CATSRVGLREQYF.

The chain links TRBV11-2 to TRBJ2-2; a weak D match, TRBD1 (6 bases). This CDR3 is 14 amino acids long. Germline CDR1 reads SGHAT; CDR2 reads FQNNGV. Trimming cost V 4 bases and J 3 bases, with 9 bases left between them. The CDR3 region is CASSWGRDTGELFF. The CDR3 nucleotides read TGTGCCAGCAGCTGGGGGCGGGACACCGGGGAGCTGTTTTTT.

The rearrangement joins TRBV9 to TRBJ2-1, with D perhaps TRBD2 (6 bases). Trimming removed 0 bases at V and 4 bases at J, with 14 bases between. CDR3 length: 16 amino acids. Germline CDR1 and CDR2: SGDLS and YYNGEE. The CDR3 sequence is CASSVATRRGYNEQFF. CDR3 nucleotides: TGTGCCAGCAGCGTAGCTACGAGGCGGGGTTACAATGAGCAGTTCTTC. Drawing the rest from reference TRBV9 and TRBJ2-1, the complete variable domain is DSGVTQTPKHLITATGQRVTLRCSPRSGDLSVYWYQQSLDQGLQFLIQYYNGEERAKGNILERFSAQQFPDLHSELNLSSLELGDSALYFCASSVATRRGYNEQFFGPGTRLTVL.

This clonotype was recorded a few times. For the CDR3, the DNA is TGTGCCAGCAGTTACAGGGGATACAATGAGCAGTTCTTC. This gives the protein CASSYRGYNEQFF. The chain is built from TRBV6-2 or TRBV6-3 and TRBJ2-1, with a tentative D call TRBD1 (5 bases). CDR1 and CDR2 (germline): MNHEY, SVGEGT. The CDR3 covers 13 residues. Trimming cost V 2 bases and J 4 bases, with 6 bases left between them.

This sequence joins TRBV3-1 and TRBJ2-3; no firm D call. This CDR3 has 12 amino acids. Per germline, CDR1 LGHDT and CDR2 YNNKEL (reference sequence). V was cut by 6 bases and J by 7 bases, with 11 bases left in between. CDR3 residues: CASSYGGNTQYF. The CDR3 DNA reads TGTGCCAGCAGTTATGGCGGTAATACGCAGTATTTT.

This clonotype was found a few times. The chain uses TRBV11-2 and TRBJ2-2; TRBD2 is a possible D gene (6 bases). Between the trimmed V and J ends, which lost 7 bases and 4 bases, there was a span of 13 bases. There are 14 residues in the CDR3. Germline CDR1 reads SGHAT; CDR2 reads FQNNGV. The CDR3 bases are TGTGCCAGCACCCCCCCTAGCGCCACCGGGGAGCTGTTTTTT. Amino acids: CASTPPSATGELFF.

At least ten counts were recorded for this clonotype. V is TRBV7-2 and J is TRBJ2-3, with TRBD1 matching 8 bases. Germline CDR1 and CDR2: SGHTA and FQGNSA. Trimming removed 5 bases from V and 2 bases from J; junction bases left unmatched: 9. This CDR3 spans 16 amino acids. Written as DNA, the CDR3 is TGTGCCAGCAGCCTCGAACACAGGGGGTTCACAGATACGCAGTATTTT. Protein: CASSLEHRGFTDTQYF.

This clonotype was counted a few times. The CDR3 loop reads CASSIELAGDTDTQYF. The CDR3 nucleotides read TGTGCCAGCAGCATTGAACTAGCGGGGGATACAGATACGCAGTATTTT. J is TRBJ2-3 and V is TRBV7-3; 11 nucleotides match TRBD2. With 5 bases clipped from V and 3 bases from J, the junction kept 7 bases outside the gene matches. The length of the CDR3 is 16 residues. Germline CDR1 reads SGHTA; CDR2 reads FQGTGA.

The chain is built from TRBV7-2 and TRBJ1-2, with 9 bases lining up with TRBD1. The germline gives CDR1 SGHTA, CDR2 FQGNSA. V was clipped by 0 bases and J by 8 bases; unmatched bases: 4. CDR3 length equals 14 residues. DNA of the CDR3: TGTGCCAGCAGCTTAGCAGATGGGACAGGGGGCTACACCTTC. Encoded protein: CASSLADGTGGYTF. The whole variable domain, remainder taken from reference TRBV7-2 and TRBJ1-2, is GAGVSQSPSNKVTEKGKDVELRCDPISGHTALYWYRQSLGQGLEFLIYFQGNSAPDKSGLPSDRFSAERTGGSVSTLTIQRTQQEDSAVYLCASSLADGTGGYTFGSGTRLTVV.

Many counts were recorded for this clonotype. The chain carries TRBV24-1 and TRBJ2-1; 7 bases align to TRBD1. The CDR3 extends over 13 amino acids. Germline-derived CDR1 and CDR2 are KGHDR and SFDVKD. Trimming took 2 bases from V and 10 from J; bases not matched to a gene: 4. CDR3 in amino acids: CATSDSDRWEQFF. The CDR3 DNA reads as TGTGCCACCAGTGATTCGGACAGGTGGGAGCAGTTCTTC.

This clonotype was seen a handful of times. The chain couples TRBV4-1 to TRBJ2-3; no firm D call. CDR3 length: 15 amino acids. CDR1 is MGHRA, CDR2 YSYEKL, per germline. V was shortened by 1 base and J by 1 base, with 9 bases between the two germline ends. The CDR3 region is CASSQAATRTDTQYF. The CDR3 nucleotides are TGCGCCAGCAGCCAAGCCGCTACTCGCACAGATACGCAGTATTTT.

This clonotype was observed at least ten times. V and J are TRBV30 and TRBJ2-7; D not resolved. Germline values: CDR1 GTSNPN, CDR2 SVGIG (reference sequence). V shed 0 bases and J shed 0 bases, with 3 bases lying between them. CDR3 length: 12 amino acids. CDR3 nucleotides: TGTGCCTGGAGTGTCAGCTCCTACGAGCAGTACTTC. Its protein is CAWSVSSYEQYF.

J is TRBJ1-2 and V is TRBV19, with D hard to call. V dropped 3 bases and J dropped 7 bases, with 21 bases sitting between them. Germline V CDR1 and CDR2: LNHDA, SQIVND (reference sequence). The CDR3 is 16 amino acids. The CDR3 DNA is TGTGCCAGTAGTATTCGCCGGCAGGCGCGCGGCGGTGGCTACACCTTC. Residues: CASSIRRQARGGGYTF.

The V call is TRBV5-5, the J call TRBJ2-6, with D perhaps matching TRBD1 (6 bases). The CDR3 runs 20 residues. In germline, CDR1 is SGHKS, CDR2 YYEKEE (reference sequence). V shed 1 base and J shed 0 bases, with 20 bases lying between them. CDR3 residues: CASSLYPSLGALSGANVLTF. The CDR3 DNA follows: TGTGCCAGCAGCTTGTATCCCTCCCTGGGGGCCCTCTCTGGGGCCAACGTCCTGACTTTC. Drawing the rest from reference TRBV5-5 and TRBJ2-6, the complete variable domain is DAGVTQSPTHLIKTRGQQVTLRCSPISGHKSVSWYQQVLGQGPQFIFQYYEKEERGRGNFPDRFSARQFPNYSSELNVNALLLGDSALYLCASSLYPSLGALSGANVLTFGAGSRLTVL.

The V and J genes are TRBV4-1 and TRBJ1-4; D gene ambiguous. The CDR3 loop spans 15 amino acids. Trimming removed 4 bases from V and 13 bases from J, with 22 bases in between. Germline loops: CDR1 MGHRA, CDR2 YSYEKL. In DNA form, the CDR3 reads TGCGCCAGCAGCCTAAGCCCAGGTCCTGAAAAGGGACTGTTTTTT. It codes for CASSLSPGPEKGLFF.

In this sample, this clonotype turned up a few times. CDR3 sequence: CASSLPPIGTEAFF. The CDR3 coding sequence is TGTGCCAGCAGTTTACCTCCCATTGGCACTGAAGCTTTCTTT. The gene calls are TRBV28 and TRBJ1-1; no firm D call. The CDR3 spans 14 residues. Trimming pared 2 bases from V and 4 bases from J, leaving 11 bases between. Germline-derived CDR1 and CDR2 are MDHEN and SYDVKM. Using reference TRBV28 and TRBJ1-1 for the parts outside the CDR3, the full variable domain is DVKVTQSSRYLVKRTGEKVFLECVQDMDHENMFWYRQDPGLGLRLIYFSYDVKMKEKGDIPEGYSVSREKKERFSLILESASTNQTSMYLCASSLPPIGTEAFFGQGTRLTVV.

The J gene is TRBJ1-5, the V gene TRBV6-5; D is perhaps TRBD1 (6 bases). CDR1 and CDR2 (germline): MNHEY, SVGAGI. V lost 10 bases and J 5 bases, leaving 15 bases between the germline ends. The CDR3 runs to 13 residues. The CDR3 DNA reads TGTGCCACCTCAGGGGCGAGGGATCAGCCCCAGCATTTT. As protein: CATSGARDQPQHF.

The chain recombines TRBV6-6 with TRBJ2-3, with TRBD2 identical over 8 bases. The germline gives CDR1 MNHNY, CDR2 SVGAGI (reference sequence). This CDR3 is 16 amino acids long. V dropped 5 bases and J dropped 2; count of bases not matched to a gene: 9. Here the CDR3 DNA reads TGTGCCAGCAGTCCCGGGGGGGGGCGGTTCACAGATACGCAGTATTTT. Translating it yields CASSPGGGRFTDTQYF.

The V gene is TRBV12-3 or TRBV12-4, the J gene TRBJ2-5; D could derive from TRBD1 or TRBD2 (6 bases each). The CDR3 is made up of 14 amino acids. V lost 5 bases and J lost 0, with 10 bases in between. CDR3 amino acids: CASSPRDNQETQYF. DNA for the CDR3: TGTGCCAGCAGTCCGCGGGACAACCAAGAGACCCAGTACTTC.

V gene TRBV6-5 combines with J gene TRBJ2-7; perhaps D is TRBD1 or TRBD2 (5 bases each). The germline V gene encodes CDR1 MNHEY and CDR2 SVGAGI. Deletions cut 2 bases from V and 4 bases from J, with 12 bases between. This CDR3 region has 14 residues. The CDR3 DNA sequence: TGTGCCAGCAGTTACGGCCGGGGCGGATACGAGCAGTACTTC. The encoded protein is CASSYGRGGYEQYF.

The CDR3 loop reads CASGTGVETQYF. The CDR3 bases are TGTGCCAGCGGGACAGGGGTCGAGACCCAGTACTTC. V is TRBV7-9 and J is TRBJ2-5, with 10 bases identical to TRBD1. This CDR3 has 12 residues. The V gene end was trimmed by 8 bases and the J gene end by 5 bases; junction bases not matched to a gene: 2. Germline CDR1 SEHNR, CDR2 FQNEAQ (reference sequence).

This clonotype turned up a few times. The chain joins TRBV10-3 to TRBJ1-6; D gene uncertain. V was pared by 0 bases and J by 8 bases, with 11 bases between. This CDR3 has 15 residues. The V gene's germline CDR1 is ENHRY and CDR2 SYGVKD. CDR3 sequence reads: CAISESGIKYSPLHF. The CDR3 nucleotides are TGTGCCATCAGTGAGTCGGGGATCAAGTATTCACCCCTCCACTTT.

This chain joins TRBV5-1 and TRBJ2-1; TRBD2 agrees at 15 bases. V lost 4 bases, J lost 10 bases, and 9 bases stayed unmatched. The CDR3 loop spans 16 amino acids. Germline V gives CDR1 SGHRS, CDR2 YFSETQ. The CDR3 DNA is TGCGCCAGCAGCCCGGGACTAGCGGGGGGCAACCAGGAGCAGTTCTTC. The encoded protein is CASSPGLAGGNQEQFF.

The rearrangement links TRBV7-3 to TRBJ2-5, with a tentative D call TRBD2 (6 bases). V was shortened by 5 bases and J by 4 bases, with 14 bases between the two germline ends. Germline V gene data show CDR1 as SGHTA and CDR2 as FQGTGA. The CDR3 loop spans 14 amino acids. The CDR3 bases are TGTGCCAGCAGCCAAGGAGGGGAGAGAGAGACCCAGTACTTC. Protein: CASSQGGERETQYF.

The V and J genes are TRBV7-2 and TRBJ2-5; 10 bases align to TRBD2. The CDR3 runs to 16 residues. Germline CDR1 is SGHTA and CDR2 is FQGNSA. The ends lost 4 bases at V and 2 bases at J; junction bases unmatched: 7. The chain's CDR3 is CASSSPRTSGQETQYF. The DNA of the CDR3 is TGTGCCAGCAGCTCGCCCCGGACTAGCGGTCAAGAGACCCAGTACTTC. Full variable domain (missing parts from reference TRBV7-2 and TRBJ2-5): GAGVSQSPSNKVTEKGKDVELRCDPISGHTALYWYRQSLGQGLEFLIYFQGNSAPDKSGLPSDRFSAERTGGSVSTLTIQRTQQEDSAVYLCASSSPRTSGQETQYFGPGTRLLVL.

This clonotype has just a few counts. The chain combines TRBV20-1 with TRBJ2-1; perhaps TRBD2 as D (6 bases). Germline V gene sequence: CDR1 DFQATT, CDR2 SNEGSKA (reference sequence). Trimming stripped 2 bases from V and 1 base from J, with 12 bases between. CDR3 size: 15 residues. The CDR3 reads CSARSSEGSYNEQFF. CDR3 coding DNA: TGCAGTGCTAGATCTAGCGAAGGTTCCTACAATGAGCAGTTCTTC.

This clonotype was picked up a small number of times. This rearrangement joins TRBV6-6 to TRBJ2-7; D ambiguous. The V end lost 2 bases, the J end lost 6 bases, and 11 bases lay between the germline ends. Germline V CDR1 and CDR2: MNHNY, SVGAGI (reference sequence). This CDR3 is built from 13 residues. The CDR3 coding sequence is TGTGCCAGCAGTTACGTTGCTCCGCCCGAGCAGTACTTC. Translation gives CASSYVAPPEQYF.

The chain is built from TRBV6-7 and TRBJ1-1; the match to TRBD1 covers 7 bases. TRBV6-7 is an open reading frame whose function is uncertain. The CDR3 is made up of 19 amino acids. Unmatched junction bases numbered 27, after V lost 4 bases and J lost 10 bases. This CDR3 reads CASSSSTTGESFLQGRAFF. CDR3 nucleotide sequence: TGTGCCAGCAGTTCCTCCACAACAGGGGAGAGCTTTCTTCAGGGGAGAGCTTTCTTT.

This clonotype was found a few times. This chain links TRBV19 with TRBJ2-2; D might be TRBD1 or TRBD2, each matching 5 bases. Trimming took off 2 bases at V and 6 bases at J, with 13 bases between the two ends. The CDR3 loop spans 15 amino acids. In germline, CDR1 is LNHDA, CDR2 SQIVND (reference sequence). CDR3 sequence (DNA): TGTGCCAGTAGTATAACAGGCGGAGGAGCCGGGGAGCTGTTTTTT. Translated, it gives CASSITGGGAGELFF.

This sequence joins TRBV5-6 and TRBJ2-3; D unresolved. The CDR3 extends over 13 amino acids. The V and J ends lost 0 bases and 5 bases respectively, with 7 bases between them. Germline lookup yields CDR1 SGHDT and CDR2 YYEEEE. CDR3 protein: CASSLALLDTQYF. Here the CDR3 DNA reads TGTGCCAGCAGCTTGGCCCTCCTAGATACGCAGTATTTT.